This T cell receptor beta chain was retrieved from a study of T-cell memory formation after mild COVID-19. This clonotype has a count of ten or more. Its antigen is still unknown. Study-level results: In second-wave clones peaking day 37, SARS-CoV-2 specificity remained unconfirmed. CD4+ clones that contracted lay mainly in CM and EM; CD8+ ones lay in EMRA. Day 15 to 85 contractors were CD4/CD8 balanced; later expanders leaned CD4+.

TCRdb re-called the 5' RACE reads with MiXCR, one entry per CDR3 protein. This sample carries under 650,000 distinct CDR3 sequences, 15% to 20% of them seen once, and the ten largest clones take about 11%. The CDR3 runs 19 residues. Per germline, CDR1 SEHNR and CDR2 FQNEAQ (reference sequence). V was clipped by 6 bases and J by 1 base; unmatched bases: 14. This chain joins TRBV7-9 and TRBJ2-2; 10 nucleotides align to TRBD1. Sequences were obtained from PBMCs or a T cell subset sorted from them (not recorded which). This clonotype originated in an adult woman who had mild COVID-19 (a few samples of this study predate the infection). Cell type and time point are not known. The CDR3: CASRRPGQGFLENTGELFF. DNA of the CDR3: TGTGCCAGCAGGCGCCCGGGACAGGGGTTCCTAGAGAACACCGGGGAGCTGTTTTTT. Supplemented by reference TRBV7-9 and TRBJ2-2, the full variable domain reads DTGVSQNPRHKITKRGQNVTFRCDPISEHNRLYWYRQTLGQGPEFLTYFQNEAQLEKSRLLSDRFSAERPKGSFSTLEIQRTEQGDSAMYLCASRRPGQGFLENTGELFFGEGSRLTVL.